Listed below are T cell receptor beta chains from one sample, sequenced in a study of STAT5B mutations in CD4+ large granular lymphocyte leukemia. Assay used: immunoSEQ multiplex PCR; TCRdb lists only in-frame clones, some missing. The sample shows about 38,000 clones, roughly 85% of them seen only once. The sequenced sample consisted of CD4+ T cells from blood buffy coats. The receptors originated from a human donor in good health. The CDR3 runs from the conserved cysteine through the conserved F or W. D genes are given only for firm matches. A row's size may be missing; if present it is once, few, many or a size class.

clone size	V gene	D gene	J gene	CDR3 length	CDR3 protein	CDR3 DNA
.	TRBV30	TRBD2	TRBJ2-7	14	CAWSQAGRGSEQYF	TGTGCCTGGAGCCAGGCAGGGCGGGGGTCCGAGCAGTACTTC
.	TRBV7-8	.	TRBJ1-2	15	CASSPERTGNYGYTF	TGTGCCAGCAGCCCCGAACGAACAGGGAACTATGGCTACACCTTC
.	TRBV6-5	.	TRBJ2-7	11	CASSYGTGQYF	TGTGCCAGCAGTTACGGCACGGGACAGTACTTC
.	TRBV28	TRBD1	TRBJ2-4	17	CASSLVAGGKAKNIQYF	TGTGCCAGCAGTTTAGTAGCAGGGGGCAAGGCCAAAAACATTCAGTACTTC
once	TRBV10-3	TRBD1	TRBJ1-1	16	CAISAFPAGGDTEAFF	TGTGCCATCAGTGCTTTTCCGGCAGGGGGTGATACTGAAGCTTTCTTT
once	TRBV27	TRBD2	TRBJ2-7	16	CASSPPAGRGIYEQYF	TGTGCCAGCTCCCCCCCCGCCGGGCGGGGGATCTACGAGCAGTACTTC
.	TRBV7-3	TRBD2	TRBJ2-7	15	CASSLNPGRSYEQYF	TGTGCCAGCAGCTTAAACCCCGGGAGGTCCTACGAGCAGTACTTC
.	TRBV4-3	TRBD2	TRBJ2-1	17	CASSQGLGAGGVNEQFF	TGCGCCAGCAGCCAAGGGCTTGGAGCGGGAGGTGTCAATGAGCAGTTCTTC
.	TRBV30	.	TRBJ1-2	14	CAWSVRGGPGGYTF	TGTGCCTGGAGTGTACGTGGGGGGCCGGGTGGCTACACCTTC
.	TRBV25-1	.	TRBJ1-2	13	CASSLGSFRGYTF	TGTGCCAGCAGTCTAGGATCGTTCCGGGGCTACACCTTC
.	TRBV10-1	.	TRBJ1-1	14	CASSESGVGTEAFF	TGCGCCAGCAGTGAGTCGGGGGTGGGCACTGAAGCTTTCTTT
.	TRBV5-4	.	TRBJ2-3	14	CASSPPRFPDTQYF	TGTGCCAGCAGCCCCCCTAGGTTCCCAGATACGCAGTATTTT
.	TRBV28	TRBD2	TRBJ2-2	15	CASSFFGGGTGELFF	TGTGCCAGCAGTTTTTTCGGGGGAGGGACCGGGGAGCTGTTTTTT
.	TRBV7-3	TRBD2	TRBJ2-1	15	CASSGSGGQYNEQFF	TGTGCCAGCAGCGGTAGCGGGGGTCAATACAATGAGCAGTTCTTC
.	TRBV6-6	.	TRBJ1-1	14	CASSYETRAPEAFF	TGTGCCAGCAGTTACGAGACAAGAGCTCCTGAAGCTTTCTTT
.	TRBV10-2	TRBD2	TRBJ2-1	15	CASMSGTSGYNEQFF	TGCGCCAGCATGTCTGGGACTAGCGGCTACAATGAGCAGTTCTTC
.	TRBV5-1	.	TRBJ2-3	16	CASRDPTGSSTDTQYF	TGCGCCAGCAGGGACCCCACAGGGTCTAGCACAGATACGCAGTATTTT
.	TRBV2	.	TRBJ1-5	14	CASSGQISNQPQHF	TGTGCCAGCAGCGGACAGATTAGCAATCAGCCCCAGCATTTT
.	TRBV5-1	.	TRBJ2-5	15	CASSLAGGLVETQYF	TGCGCCAGCAGCTTGGCCGGCGGGTTAGTGGAGACCCAGTACTTC
.	TRBV25-1	.	TRBJ2-2	16	CASSADRGRRTGELFF	TGTGCCAGCAGTGCAGATCGGGGGAGGAGGACCGGGGAGCTGTTTTTT